Listed below are T cell receptor beta chains from one sample, sequenced in a study of neoadjuvant anti-PD-1 for oral cavity cancer. Assay used: immunoSEQ multiplex PCR; TCRdb lists only in-frame clones, some missing. The sample lists 12,000 to 15,000 clones, less than 85% occurring once. Sequenced here: PBMCs, sampled before nivolumab (anti-PD-1) treatment. The receptor source for this set is a person between 35 and 79 years old with oral cavity squamous cell carcinoma. CDR3s include the opening cysteine and the closing phenylalanine or tryptophan. A D gene is named only where the DNA matches it firmly. Clone size is stated in some rows and not others, as once, few, many or a class when expanded.

clone_size	v_call	d_call	j_call	cdr3_aa	cdr3_nt
once	TRBV6-1	.	TRBJ1-6	CASSRTGNNSPLHF	TGTGCCAGCAGCAGGACGGGAAATAATTCACCCCTCCACTTT
.	TRBV10-3	TRBD1	TRBJ2-5	CAISEAQGARETQYF	TGTGCCATCAGTGAAGCACAGGGGGCAAGAGAGACCCAGTACTTC
.	TRBV5-1	.	TRBJ1-1	CASSLAGFRNTEAFF	TGCGCCAGCAGCTTGGCTGGGTTTCGGAACACTGAAGCTTTCTTT
.	TRBV5-8	TRBD1	TRBJ2-7	CASSLGDSSYEQYF	TGTGCCAGCAGCTTGGGGGACAGCTCCTACGAGCAGTACTTC
.	TRBV9	TRBD2	TRBJ2-3	CASSVAWAGLAGTDTQYF	TGTGCCAGCAGCGTAGCTTGGGCGGGACTAGCGGGGACAGATACGCAGTATTTT
.	TRBV5-4	.	TRBJ2-5	CASSQAGASLETQYF	TGTGCCAGCAGCCAAGCCGGGGCTTCATTAGAGACCCAGTACTTC
few	TRBV7-9	.	TRBJ1-1	CASSLGGWGGYTEAFF	TGTGCCAGCAGCTTAGGGGGATGGGGAGGATACACTGAAGCTTTCTTT
few	TRBV2	TRBD2	TRBJ2-5	CASSEDLAGGPEYF	TGTGCCAGCAGTGAAGACCTAGCGGGGGGGCCAGAATACTTC
.	TRBV19	TRBD1	TRBJ2-7	CARTGAAGEQYF	TGTGCCAGGACAGGGGCCGCGGGGGAGCAGTACTTC
once	TRBV2	.	TRBJ1-4	CASSQTGFNEKLFF	TGTGCCAGCAGTCAAACGGGGTTTAATGAAAAACTGTTTTTT
.	TRBV7-8	.	TRBJ2-7	CASSLGQGFYEQYF	TGTGCCAGCAGCTTAGGGCAGGGGTTTTACGAGCAGTACTTC
few	TRBV27	.	TRBJ1-5	CASSYIGRNQPQHF	TGTGCCAGCAGTTACATAGGGAGGAATCAGCCCCAGCATTTT
.	TRBV20-1	.	TRBJ2-7	CSVGARGEQYF	TGCAGTGTGGGGGCTCGGGGCGAGCAGTACTTC
.	TRBV7-2	.	TRBJ1-4	CASSFRQSEKLFF	TGTGCCAGCAGCTTTAGGCAGTCAGAAAAACTGTTTTTT
.	TRBV6-1	TRBD2	TRBJ2-3	CASIQAGGGTQYF	TGTGCCAGCATTCAAGCGGGGGGAGGTACGCAGTATTTT
.	TRBV19	TRBD2	TRBJ2-2	CASTSNAGATGELFF	TGTGCCAGTACGTCCAACGCGGGAGCCACCGGGGAGCTGTTTTTT
once	TRBV5-1	TRBD2	TRBJ2-1	CASSPRRSFLAGGWDNEQFF	TGCGCCAGCAGCCCTCGACGCAGTTTTCTAGCGGGAGGATGGGACAATGAGCAGTTCTTC
once	TRBV5-4	TRBD1	TRBJ2-3	CASSWGTGIFSGDTQYF	TGTGCCAGCAGCTGGGGGACAGGGATTTTCTCGGGAGATACGCAGTATTTT
.	TRBV9	.	TRBJ1-5	CASSLEGQGNQPQHF	TGTGCCAGCAGCTTGGAGGGGCAGGGCAATCAGCCCCAGCATTTT
.	TRBV5-8	.	TRBJ1-1	CASRGMGGTEAFF	TGTGCCAGCAGGGGTATGGGGGGCACTGAAGCTTTCTTT
.	TRBV27	.	TRBJ2-7	CASSFKPPGLGTYEQYF	TGTGCCAGCAGTTTCAAACCCCCGGGACTTGGAACCTACGAGCAGTACTTC
.	TRBV19	TRBD1	TRBJ1-2	CASSPDRGGNYGYTF	TGTGCCAGTAGCCCGGACAGGGGTGGCAACTATGGCTACACCTTC
.	TRBV19	.	TRBJ2-2	CASSILGLATGELFF	TGTGCCAGTAGTATTTTAGGGTTGGCCACCGGGGAGCTGTTTTTT
few	TRBV7-9	TRBD2	TRBJ2-2	CASSYSGINTGELFF	TGTGCCAGCAGCTATAGCGGGATAAATACCGGGGAGCTGTTTTTT
.	TRBV6-6	.	TRBJ1-1	CASSYSTGKNTEAFF	TGTGCCAGCAGTTACTCGACGGGTAAGAACACTGAAGCTTTCTTT
few	TRBV4-1	.	TRBJ1-2	CASSQEVRYYGYTF	TGCGCCAGCAGCCAAGAGGTTAGGTACTATGGCTACACCTTC
once	TRBV7-9	.	TRBJ1-3	CASSYTGLHSGNTIYF	TGTGCCAGCAGCTATACCGGGCTCCACTCTGGAAACACCATATATTTT
.	TRBV6-5	.	TRBJ1-1	CASSPRGGNTEAFF	TGTGCCAGCAGCCCCCGAGGGGGGAACACTGAAGCTTTCTTT
.	TRBV6-5	.	TRBJ2-1	CASGLFSGGEQFF	TGTGCCAGCGGGCTATTTTCGGGCGGGGAGCAGTTCTTC
.	TRBV11-3	.	TRBJ2-7	CASSLAGGRNEQYF	TGTGCCAGCAGCTTAGCTGGTGGACGAAACGAGCAGTACTTC
.	TRBV4-1	TRBD1	TRBJ2-5	CASSQDPVFRTGNPLETQYF	TGCGCCAGCAGCCAAGATCCGGTTTTTAGGACAGGGAACCCTCTGGAGACCCAGTACTTC
few	TRBV2	TRBD1	TRBJ1-2	CASSGQGQGYGYTF	TGTGCCAGCAGTGGCCAGGGACAGGGGTATGGCTACACCTTC
few	TRBV6-6	.	TRBJ1-5	CASRQDSNQPQHF	TGTGCCAGCAGACAAGATAGCAATCAGCCCCAGCATTTT
.	TRBV5-4	TRBD1	TRBJ1-2	CASSAAYGQVGYTF	TGTGCCAGCAGCGCCGCCTATGGACAGGTCGGCTACACCTTC
.	TRBV2	.	TRBJ1-2	CASSVAGRSDGYTF	TGTGCCAGCAGTGTAGCAGGGCGAAGCGATGGCTACACCTTC
.	TRBV7-3	.	TRBJ2-5	CASSPAREETQYF	TGTGCCAGCAGCCCGGCCAGGGAAGAGACCCAGTACTTC
.	TRBV2	.	TRBJ2-3	CASSDPASSTDTQYF	TGTGCCAGCAGTGACCCGGCCTCTAGCACAGATACGCAGTATTTT
.	TRBV5-1	TRBD2	TRBJ2-3	CASSLGLAGTDTQYF	TGCGCCAGCAGCTTGGGGCTAGCGGGCACAGATACGCAGTATTTT
.	TRBV6-6	.	TRBJ2-1	CASIGDRSYNEQFF	TGTGCCAGCATTGGAGACCGCTCCTACAATGAGCAGTTCTTC
.	TRBV7-6	.	TRBJ1-1	CASSLALTRRGLNTEAFF	TGTGCCAGCAGCTTAGCGCTAACGAGACGGGGTTTGAACACTGAAGCTTTCTTT
.	TRBV28	.	TRBJ1-1	CASSFRRAEAFF	TGTGCCAGCAGTTTTCGTAGGGCTGAAGCTTTCTTT
.	TRBV5-1	.	TRBJ1-2	CASSSDATNYGYTF	TGCGCCAGCAGTTCGGACGCAACTAACTATGGCTACACCTTC